This TCR beta chain was sequenced for a study of CD8+ T cells in alopecia areata. Notes on the study in general: Both scalp clonality and the expanded CD8+ clones among the top 100 showed a significant decrease with tofacitinib.

Extracted RNA was reverse transcribed, and the resulting cDNA served as sequencing template. The assay was immunoSEQ multiplex PCR, and TCRdb's table has in-frame clones only and misses some. Of approximately 280,000 clones in the sample, roughly 60% are singletons; the top ten hold 1.8%. CDR1 is MGHRA, CDR2 YSYEKL, per germline. The CDR3 has 18 amino acids. The V gene end was trimmed by 1 base and the J gene end by 0 bases; junction bases not matched to a gene: 6. Documented treatment: oral pan-JAK inhibitor, 5-10 mg twice daily. On this clone: The antigen remains undetermined.

Specimen: CD4+ T cells sorted from blood, collected at week 24, from a patient treated with tofacitinib. The TCR comes from a human donor with alopecia areata. The chain uses TRBV4-1 and TRBJ2-5, with 12 bases that match TRBD2. CDR3 region: CASSQVPSGGVYQETQYF. Written as DNA, the CDR3 is TGCGCCAGCAGCCAAGTCCCTAGCGGGGGGGTTTACCAAGAGACCCAGTACTTC.